This T cell receptor beta chain appears in the sequencing data of a study of blood T cell repertoires in COVID-19. Study overall: The origin of the acute and convalescent COVID-19 samples was the United States, Italy and Spain. The analysed material was cDNA or gDNA that came from T cells, B-cell-depleted T cells, or PBMCs.

Per the study methods: Nucleated cell number was recorded as an estimate derived from reference gene primer amplification. Assay used: immunoSEQ multiplex PCR; TCRdb lists only in-frame clones, some missing. The D gene and trimming were derived from the DNA, and the V and J assignments and clone size from that table. The sample lists 70,000 to 80,000 clones, approximately 80% occurring once. The CDR3 runs 16 residues. CDR1 is SGHDN and CDR2 is FVKESK in the germline V gene. V lost 2 bases and J lost 0; bases outside the gene matches: 5. Material for sequencing was peripheral blood. The chain carries TRBV14 and TRBJ2-7; 9 bases line up with TRBD1. The TCR comes from a man older than 75 with acute or convalescent COVID-19. The CDR3 protein is CASSQTGGSGSYEQYF. The CDR3 nucleotides read TGTGCCAGCAGCCAAACAGGGGGCTCTGGCTCCTACGAGCAGTACTTC.